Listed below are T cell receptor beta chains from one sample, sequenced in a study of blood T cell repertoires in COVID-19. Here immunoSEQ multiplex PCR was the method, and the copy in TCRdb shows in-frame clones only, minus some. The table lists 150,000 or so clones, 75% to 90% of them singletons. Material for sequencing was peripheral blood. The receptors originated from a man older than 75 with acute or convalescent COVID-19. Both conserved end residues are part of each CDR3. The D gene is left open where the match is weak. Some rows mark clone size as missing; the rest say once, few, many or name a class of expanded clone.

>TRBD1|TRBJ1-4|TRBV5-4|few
CASSPGAWQGGGREKLFF
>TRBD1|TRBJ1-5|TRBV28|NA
CASRPGTGNNQPQHF
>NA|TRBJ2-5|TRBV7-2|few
CASSTMGGQETQYF
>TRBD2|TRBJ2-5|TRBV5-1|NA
CASSPEGLAGARETQYF
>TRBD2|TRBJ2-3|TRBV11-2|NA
CASSSPREAATQYF
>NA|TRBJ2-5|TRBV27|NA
CASSSIGAGRAQYF
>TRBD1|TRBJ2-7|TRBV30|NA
CAWTRGTAYEQYF
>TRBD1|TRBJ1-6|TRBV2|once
CASSEFTGVNSPLHF
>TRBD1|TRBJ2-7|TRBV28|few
CASSPTLDRGYAQYF
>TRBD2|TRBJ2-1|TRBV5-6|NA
CASSADTGGTSSYNEQFF
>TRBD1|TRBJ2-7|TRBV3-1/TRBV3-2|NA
CASSPLTGGLYEQYF
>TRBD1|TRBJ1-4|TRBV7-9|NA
CASSPGRGRDEKLFF
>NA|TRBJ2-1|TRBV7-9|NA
CASSLMSGSLYNEQFF
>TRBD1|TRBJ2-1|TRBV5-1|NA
CASSLRQGAGNEQFF
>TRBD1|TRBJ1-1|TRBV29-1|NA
CSVPGQGNFLAEAFF
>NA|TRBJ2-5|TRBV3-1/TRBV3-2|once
CASSQTNSGGWETQYF
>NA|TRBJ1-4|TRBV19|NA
CASSPPGLTSTNEKLFF
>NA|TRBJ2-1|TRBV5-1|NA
CASSLGQAYNEQFF
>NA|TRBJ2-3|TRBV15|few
CATSITGNTDTQYF
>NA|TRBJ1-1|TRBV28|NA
CASRRGLNTEAFF